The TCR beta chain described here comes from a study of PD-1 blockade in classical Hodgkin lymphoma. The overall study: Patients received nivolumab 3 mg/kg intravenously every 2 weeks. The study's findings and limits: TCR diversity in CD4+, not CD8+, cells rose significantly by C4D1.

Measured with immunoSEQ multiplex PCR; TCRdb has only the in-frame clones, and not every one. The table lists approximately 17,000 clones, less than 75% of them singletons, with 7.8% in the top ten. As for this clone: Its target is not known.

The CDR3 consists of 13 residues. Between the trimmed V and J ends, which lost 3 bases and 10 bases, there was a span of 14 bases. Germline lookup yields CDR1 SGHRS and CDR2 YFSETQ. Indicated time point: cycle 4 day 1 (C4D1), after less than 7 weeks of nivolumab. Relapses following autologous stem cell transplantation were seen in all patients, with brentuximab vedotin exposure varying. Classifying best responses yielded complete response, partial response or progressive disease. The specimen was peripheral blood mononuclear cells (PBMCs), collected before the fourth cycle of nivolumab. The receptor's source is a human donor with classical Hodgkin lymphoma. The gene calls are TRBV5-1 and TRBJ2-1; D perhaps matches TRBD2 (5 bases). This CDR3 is CASSWAARGEQFF. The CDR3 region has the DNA TGCGCCAGCAGCTGGGCCGCGCGCGGGGAGCAGTTCTTC.